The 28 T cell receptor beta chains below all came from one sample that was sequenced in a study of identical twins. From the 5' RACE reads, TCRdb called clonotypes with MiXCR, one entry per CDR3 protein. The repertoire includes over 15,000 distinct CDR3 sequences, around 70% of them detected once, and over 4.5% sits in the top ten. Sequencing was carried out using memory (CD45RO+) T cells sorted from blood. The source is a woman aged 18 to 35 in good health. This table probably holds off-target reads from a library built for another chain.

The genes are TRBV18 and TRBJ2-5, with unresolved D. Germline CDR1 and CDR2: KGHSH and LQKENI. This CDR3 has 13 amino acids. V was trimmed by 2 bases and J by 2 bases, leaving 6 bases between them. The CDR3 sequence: CASSPNLQETQYF. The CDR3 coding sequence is TGTGCCAGCTCACCAAACCTACAAGAGACCCAGTACTTC.

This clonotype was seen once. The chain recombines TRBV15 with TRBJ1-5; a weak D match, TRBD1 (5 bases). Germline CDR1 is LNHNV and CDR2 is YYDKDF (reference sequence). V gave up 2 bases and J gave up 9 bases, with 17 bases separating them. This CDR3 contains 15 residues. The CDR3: CATSRQTATRGPQHF. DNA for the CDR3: TGTGCCACCAGCAGACAGACAGCGACGAGGGGGCCCCAGCATTTT.

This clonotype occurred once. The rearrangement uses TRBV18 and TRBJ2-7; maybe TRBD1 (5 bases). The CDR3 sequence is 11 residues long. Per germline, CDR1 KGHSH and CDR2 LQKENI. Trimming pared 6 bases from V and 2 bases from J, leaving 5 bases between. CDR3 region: CASSDTYEQYF. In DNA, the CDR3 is TGTGCCAGCTCGGACACCTACGAGCAGTACTTC. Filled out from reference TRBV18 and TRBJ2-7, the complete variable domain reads NAGVMQNPRHLVRRRGQEARLRCSPMKGHSHVYWYRQLPEEGLKFMVYLQKENIIDESGMPKERFSAEFPKEGPSILRIQQVVRGDSAAYFCASSDTYEQYFGPGTRLTVT.

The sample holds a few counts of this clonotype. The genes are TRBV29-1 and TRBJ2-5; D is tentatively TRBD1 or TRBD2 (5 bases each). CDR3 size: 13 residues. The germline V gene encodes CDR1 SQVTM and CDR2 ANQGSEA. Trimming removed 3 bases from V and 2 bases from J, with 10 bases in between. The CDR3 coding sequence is TGCAGCGTTGACGGGGCACGACAAGAGACCCAGTACTTC. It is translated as CSVDGARQETQYF.

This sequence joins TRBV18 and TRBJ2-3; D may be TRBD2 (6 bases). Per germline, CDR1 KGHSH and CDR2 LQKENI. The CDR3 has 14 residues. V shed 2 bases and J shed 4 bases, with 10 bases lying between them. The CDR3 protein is CASSPRRVSDTQYF. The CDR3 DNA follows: TGTGCCAGCTCACCAAGGAGGGTGTCAGATACGCAGTATTTT.

CDR3 loop: CSARDGGAGTENEQFF. CDR3 coding DNA: TGCAGTGCTAGAGATGGGGGGGCGGGAACGGAAAATGAGCAGTTCTTC. The V gene is TRBV20-1, the J gene TRBJ2-1; the D gene is possibly TRBD2 (7 bases). The CDR3 length is 16 residues. CDR1 and CDR2 from the germline V gene are DFQATT and SNEGSKA (reference sequence). Trimming stripped 0 bases from V and 7 bases from J, with 19 bases between.

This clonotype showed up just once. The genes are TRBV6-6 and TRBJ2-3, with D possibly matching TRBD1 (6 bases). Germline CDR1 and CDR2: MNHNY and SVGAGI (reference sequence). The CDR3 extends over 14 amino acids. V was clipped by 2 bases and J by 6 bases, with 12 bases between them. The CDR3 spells CASSYNRVADTQYF. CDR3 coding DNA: TGTGCCAGCAGTTACAACAGGGTCGCGGATACGCAGTATTTT.

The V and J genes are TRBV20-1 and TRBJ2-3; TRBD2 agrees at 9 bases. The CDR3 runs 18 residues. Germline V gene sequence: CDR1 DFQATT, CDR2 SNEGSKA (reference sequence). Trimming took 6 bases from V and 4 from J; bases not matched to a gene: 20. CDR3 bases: TGCAGTGCCAGGGGGGAAAGTGGAGCGGGAGGTTCGGCAGATACGCAGTATTTT. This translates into CSARGESGAGGSADTQYF.

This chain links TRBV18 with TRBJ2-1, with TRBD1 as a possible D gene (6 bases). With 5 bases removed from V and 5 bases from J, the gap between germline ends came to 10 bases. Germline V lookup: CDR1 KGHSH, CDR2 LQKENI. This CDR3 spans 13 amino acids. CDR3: CASSEAGDNEQFF. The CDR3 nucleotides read TGTGCCAGCTCAGAGGCAGGGGACAATGAGCAGTTCTTC.

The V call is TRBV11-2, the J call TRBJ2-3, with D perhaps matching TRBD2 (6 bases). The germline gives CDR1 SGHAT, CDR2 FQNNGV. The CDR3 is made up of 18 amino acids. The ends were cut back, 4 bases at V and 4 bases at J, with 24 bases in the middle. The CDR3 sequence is CASSSPEPPKGRSDTQYF. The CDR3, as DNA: TGTGCCAGCAGCTCGCCGGAACCACCTAAAGGGAGGTCAGATACGCAGTATTTT.

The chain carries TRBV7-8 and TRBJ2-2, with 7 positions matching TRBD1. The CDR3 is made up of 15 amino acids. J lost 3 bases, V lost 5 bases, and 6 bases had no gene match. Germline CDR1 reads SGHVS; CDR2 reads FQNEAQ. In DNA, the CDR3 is TGTGCCAGCAGCCCCCTCGACAGGGACACCGGGGAGCTGTTTTTT. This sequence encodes CASSPLDRDTGELFF.

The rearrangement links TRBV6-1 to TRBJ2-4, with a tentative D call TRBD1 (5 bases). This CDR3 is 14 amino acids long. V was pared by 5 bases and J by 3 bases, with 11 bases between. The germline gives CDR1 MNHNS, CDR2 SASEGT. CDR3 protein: CASSQGVGKNIQYF. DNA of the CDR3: TGTGCCAGCAGTCAGGGTGTTGGCAAAAACATTCAGTACTTC.

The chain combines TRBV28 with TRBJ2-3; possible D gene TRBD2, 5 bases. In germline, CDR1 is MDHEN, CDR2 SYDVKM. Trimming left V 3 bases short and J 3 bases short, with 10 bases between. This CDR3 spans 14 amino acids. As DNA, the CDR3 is TGTGCCAGCAGTTTGTACCGAGGGACAGATACGCAGTATTTT. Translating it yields CASSLYRGTDTQYF.

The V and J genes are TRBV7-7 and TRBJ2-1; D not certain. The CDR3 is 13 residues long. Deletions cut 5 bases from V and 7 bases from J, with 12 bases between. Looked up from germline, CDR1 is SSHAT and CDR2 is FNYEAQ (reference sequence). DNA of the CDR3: TGTGCCAGCAGCGCCAGCTTGACGAATGAGCAGTTCTTC. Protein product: CASSASLTNEQFF.

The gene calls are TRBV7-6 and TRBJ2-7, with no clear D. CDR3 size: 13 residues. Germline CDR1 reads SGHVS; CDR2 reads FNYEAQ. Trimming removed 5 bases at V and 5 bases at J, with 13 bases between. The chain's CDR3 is CASSLRLTHEQYF. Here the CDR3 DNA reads TGTGCCAGCAGCCTAAGGTTAACCCACGAGCAGTACTTC.

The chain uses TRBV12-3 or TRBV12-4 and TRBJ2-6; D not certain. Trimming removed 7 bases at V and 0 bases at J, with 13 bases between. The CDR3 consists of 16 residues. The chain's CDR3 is CASNKGWSSGANVLTF. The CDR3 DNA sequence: TGTGCCAGCAATAAGGGATGGAGCTCTGGGGCCAACGTCCTGACTTTC.

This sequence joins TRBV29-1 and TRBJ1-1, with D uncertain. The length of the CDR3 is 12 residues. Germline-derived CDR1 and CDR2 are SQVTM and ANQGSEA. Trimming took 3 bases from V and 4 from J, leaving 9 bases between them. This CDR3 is CSVEFRLTEAFF. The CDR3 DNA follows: TGCAGCGTTGAGTTCCGCCTCACTGAAGCTTTCTTT.

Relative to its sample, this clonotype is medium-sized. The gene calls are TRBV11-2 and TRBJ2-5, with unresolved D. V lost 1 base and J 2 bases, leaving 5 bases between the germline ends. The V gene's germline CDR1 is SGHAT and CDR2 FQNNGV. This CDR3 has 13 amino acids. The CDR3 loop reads CASSLVPQETQYF. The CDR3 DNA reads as TGTGCCAGCAGCTTAGTACCTCAAGAGACCCAGTACTTC.

CDR3 DNA sequence: TGTGCATCACGCCCGAGACAGGGGTACAATGAGCAGTTCTTC. It is translated as CASRPRQGYNEQFF. The chain combines TRBV12-2 with TRBJ2-1; TRBD1 reflects the table's D call only, with no check against the DNA. TRBV12-2 is noted as a pseudogene. The CDR3 totals 14 residues.

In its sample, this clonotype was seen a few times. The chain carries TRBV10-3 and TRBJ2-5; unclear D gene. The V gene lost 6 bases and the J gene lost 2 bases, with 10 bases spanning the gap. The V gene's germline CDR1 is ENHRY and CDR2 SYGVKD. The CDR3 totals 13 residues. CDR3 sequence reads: CAIRAGSQETQYF. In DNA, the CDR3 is TGTGCCATCAGGGCAGGATCTCAAGAGACCCAGTACTTC.

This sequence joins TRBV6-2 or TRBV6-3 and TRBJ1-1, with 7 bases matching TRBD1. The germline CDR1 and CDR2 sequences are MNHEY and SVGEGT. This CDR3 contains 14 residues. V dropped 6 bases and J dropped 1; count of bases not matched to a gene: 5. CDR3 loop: CASRGRQGNTEAFF. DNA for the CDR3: TGTGCCAGCAGAGGAAGACAGGGGAACACTGAAGCTTTCTTT.

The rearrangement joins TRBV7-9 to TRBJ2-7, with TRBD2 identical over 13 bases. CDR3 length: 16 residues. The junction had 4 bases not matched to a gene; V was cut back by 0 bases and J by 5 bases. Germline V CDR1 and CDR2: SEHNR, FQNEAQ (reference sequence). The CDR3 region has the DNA TGTGCCAGCAGCTTAGCGGCAACTAGCGGGAGGGACGAGCAGTACTTC. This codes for CASSLAATSGRDEQYF.

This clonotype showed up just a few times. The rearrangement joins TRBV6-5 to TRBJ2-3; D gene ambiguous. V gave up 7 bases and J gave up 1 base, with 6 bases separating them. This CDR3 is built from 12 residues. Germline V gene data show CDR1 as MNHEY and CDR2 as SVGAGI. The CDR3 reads CASNSRTDTQYF. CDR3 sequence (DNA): TGTGCCAGCAACAGCCGCACAGATACGCAGTATTTT.

Here the CDR3 DNA reads TGCGCCAGCAGTGTAGGGGGTGGTTATACGCAGTATTTT. The encoded protein is CASSVGGGYTQYF. The rearrangement joins TRBV10-1 to TRBJ2-3; D possibly corresponds to TRBD1 (6 bases). The CDR3 is 13 amino acids. The V gene lost 4 bases and the J gene lost 7 bases, with 12 bases spanning the gap. Germline V gene lookup returns CDR1 WNHNN and CDR2 SYGVQD (reference sequence).

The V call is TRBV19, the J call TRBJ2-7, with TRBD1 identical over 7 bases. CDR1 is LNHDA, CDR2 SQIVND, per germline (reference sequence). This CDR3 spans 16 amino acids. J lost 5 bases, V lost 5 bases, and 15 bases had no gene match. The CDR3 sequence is CASSGRGGQGNDEQYF. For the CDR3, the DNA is TGTGCCAGTAGTGGTAGAGGGGGCCAAGGTAACGACGAGCAGTACTTC.

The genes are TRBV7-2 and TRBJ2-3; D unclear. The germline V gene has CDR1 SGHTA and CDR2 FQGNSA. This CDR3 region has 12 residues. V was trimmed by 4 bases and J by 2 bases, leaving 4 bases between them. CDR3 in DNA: TGTGCCAGCAGCTGGGTCACAGATACGCAGTATTTT. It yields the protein CASSWVTDTQYF.

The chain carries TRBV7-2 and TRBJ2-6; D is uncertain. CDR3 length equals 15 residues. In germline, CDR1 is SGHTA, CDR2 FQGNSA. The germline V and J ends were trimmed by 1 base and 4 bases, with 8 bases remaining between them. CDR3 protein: CASSLGVPGANVLTF. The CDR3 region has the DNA TGTGCCAGCAGCTTAGGGGTGCCCGGGGCCAACGTCCTGACTTTC. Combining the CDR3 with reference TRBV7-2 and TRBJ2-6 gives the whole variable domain GAGVSQSPSNKVTEKGKDVELRCDPISGHTALYWYRQSLGQGLEFLIYFQGNSAPDKSGLPSDRFSAERTGGSVSTLTIQRTQQEDSAVYLCASSLGVPGANVLTFGAGSRLTVL.

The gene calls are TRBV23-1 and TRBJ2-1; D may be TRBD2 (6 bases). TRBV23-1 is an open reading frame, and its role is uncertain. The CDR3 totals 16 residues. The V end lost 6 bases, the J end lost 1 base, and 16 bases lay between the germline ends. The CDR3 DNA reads TGCGCCAGCAGCCTAAAGGAGGGTCCATCCTACAATGAGCAGTTCTTC. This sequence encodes CASSLKEGPSYNEQFF.